Presented here are 23 T cell receptor beta chains from one specimen sequenced in a study of cytomegalovirus exposure and HLA in healthy donors. The method was immunoSEQ multiplex PCR; TCRdb's version includes in-frame clones alone and lacks a portion of them. The sample holds 150,000 to 180,000 clones, 70% to 90% seen once. Sample: PBMCs. Every receptor here comes from a human donor in good health.

This chain joins TRBV6-5 and TRBJ2-1; D may be TRBD2 (5 bases). Germline CDR1 reads MNHEY; CDR2 reads SVGAGI. The CDR3 loop spans 15 amino acids. Trimming removed 1 base at V and 2 bases at J, with 9 bases between. This CDR3 is CASSYFGNPYNEQFF. The DNA of the CDR3 is TGTGCCAGCAGTTACTTCGGGAACCCCTACAATGAGCAGTTCTTC.

V is TRBV6-1 and J is TRBJ2-7, with D possibly TRBD1 on 6 matching bases. This CDR3 has 13 residues. In germline, CDR1 is MNHNS, CDR2 SASEGT. Trimming removed 2 bases from V and 5 bases from J, with 10 bases in between. DNA for the CDR3: TGTGCCAGCAGTGAACAGGGGATCAACGAGCAGTACTTC. This translates into CASSEQGINEQYF.

The V call is TRBV28, the J call TRBJ1-2; TRBD1 might be the D (5 bases). The CDR3 is 13 amino acids. CDR1 and CDR2 (germline): MDHEN, SYDVKM. Trimming pared 5 bases from V and 0 bases from J, leaving 7 bases between. The CDR3 loop is CASSMGPNYGYTF. CDR3 DNA: TGTGCCAGCAGTATGGGGCCTAACTATGGCTACACCTTC.

The chain couples TRBV2 to TRBJ2-5, with D maybe TRBD2 (6 bases). With 0 bases removed from V and 5 bases from J, the gap between germline ends came to 16 bases. CDR1 SNHLY and CDR2 FYNNEI come from the germline V gene. The CDR3 consists of 16 residues. The CDR3 reads CASSEAPGDPRETQYF. DNA of the CDR3: TGTGCCAGCAGTGAAGCTCCGGGGGACCCCCGGGAGACCCAGTACTTC.

This chain connects TRBV11-2 to TRBJ2-7; 15 bases are a match to TRBD2. The CDR3 has 17 residues. Germline V gives CDR1 SGHAT, CDR2 FQNNGV. V shed 4 bases, J shed 3 bases, and the junction held 7 bases outside the gene matches. CDR3 nucleotide sequence: TGTGCCAGCAGCTCTGGGACTAGCGGGGGGCAGTTCTACGAGCAGTACTTC. Translation: CASSSGTSGGQFYEQYF.

V and J are TRBV5-6 and TRBJ2-7; 12 nucleotides match TRBD1. The CDR3 runs 15 residues. Germline V lookup: CDR1 SGHDT, CDR2 YYEEEE. The trim removed 4 bases at V and 3 bases at J, leaving 5 bases unmatched. CDR3 DNA: TGTGCCAGCAGCCCCGGGACAGGGGGCTTCTACGAGCAGTACTTC. Amino acid sequence: CASSPGTGGFYEQYF.

This clone was observed a single time. This chain joins TRBV27 and TRBJ1-5, with D tentatively TRBD1 (5 bases). Germline V gene sequence: CDR1 MNHEY, CDR2 SMNVEV (reference sequence). Trimming left V 7 bases short and J 2 bases short, with 30 bases between. This CDR3 has 20 amino acids. This CDR3 is CASTPPTTTDLRWGNQPQHF. In nucleotides, the CDR3 is TGTGCCAGCACCCCCCCCACGACGACAGACCTTCGGTGGGGCAATCAGCCCCAGCATTTT.

The V and J genes are TRBV5-4 and TRBJ1-2, with D perhaps matching TRBD1 (6 bases). This CDR3 has 15 residues. Germline CDR1 reads SGHNT; CDR2 reads YYREEE (reference sequence). V gave up 4 bases and J gave up 3 bases, with 16 bases separating them. Here the CDR3 DNA reads TGTGCCAGCAGCCACGCTGGGGCAGGGGACTATGGCTACACCTTC. Translation: CASSHAGAGDYGYTF. The whole variable domain, filled in from reference TRBV5-4 and TRBJ1-2, reads ETGVTQSPTHLIKTRGQQVTLRCSSQSGHNTVSWYQQALGQGPQFIFQYYREEENGRGNFPPRFSGLQFPNYSSELNVNALELDDSALYLCASSHAGAGDYGYTFGSGTRLTVV.

This chain joins TRBV27 and TRBJ2-5; 9 bases fit TRBD1. Germline loops: CDR1 MNHEY, CDR2 SMNVEV (reference sequence). Trimming took 4 bases from V and 4 from J; bases not matched to a gene: 10. This CDR3 has 16 residues. Here the CDR3 reads CASSSRRTGVAETQYF. CDR3 nucleotide sequence: TGTGCCAGCAGTTCTCGAAGGACAGGGGTAGCAGAGACCCAGTACTTC.

The chain combines TRBV2 with TRBJ2-7; D is ambiguous. The CDR3 runs to 14 residues. Between the trimmed V and J ends, which lost 1 base and 3 bases, there was a span of 10 bases. Germline CDR1 is SNHLY and CDR2 is FYNNEI. Here the CDR3 DNA reads TGTGCCAGCAGTGAAGGTTTTATATACTACGAGCAGTACTTC. Translation gives CASSEGFIYYEQYF.

The chain couples TRBV7-9 to TRBJ2-7; TRBD1 agrees at 11 bases. This CDR3 region has 15 residues. Germline CDR1 SEHNR, CDR2 FQNEAQ (reference sequence). Trimming took 3 bases from V and 6 from J; bases not matched to a gene: 7. CDR3 DNA: TGTGCCAGCAGCTTGCTTGGCGGGACAGGGGGCGAGCAGTACTTC. Amino acid sequence: CASSLLGGTGGEQYF.

The rearrangement joins TRBV6-4 to TRBJ2-1; TRBD2 agrees at 8 bases. Germline lookup yields CDR1 MRHNA and CDR2 SNTAGT. Losses at the gene ends were 6 bases for V and 0 bases for J; bases not matched to a gene: 13. This CDR3 is built from 18 residues. The DNA for the CDR3 is TGTGCCAGCAGCCGCACCGGGGCGGGGGGTAGCTCCTACAATGAGCAGTTCTTC. Amino acids: CASSRTGAGGSSYNEQFF.

The V gene is TRBV9, the J gene TRBJ2-7; possibly TRBD1 for D (5 bases). CDR3 length: 12 amino acids. The V gene's germline CDR1 is SGDLS and CDR2 YYNGEE. V shed 7 bases and J shed 1 base, with 9 bases lying between them. This CDR3 is CASQGASYEQYF. For the CDR3, the DNA is TGTGCCAGCCAGGGCGCGTCCTACGAGCAGTACTTC.

The chain employs TRBV18 and TRBJ1-4; D may be TRBD1 (5 bases). Germline CDR1 KGHSH, CDR2 LQKENI. V lost 2 bases, J lost 4 bases, and 14 bases lay in between. The CDR3 is made up of 16 amino acids. The CDR3 sequence is CASSPFPGTGNEKLFF. CDR3 DNA: TGTGCCAGCTCACCATTCCCCGGGACTGGTAATGAAAAACTGTTTTTT.

In this sample, this clone turned up once. This chain joins TRBV6-5 and TRBJ1-4, with 7 nucleotides matching TRBD1. J was trimmed by 7 bases and V by 4 bases; bases with no gene match: 6. CDR3 length: 14 amino acids. Germline-derived CDR1 and CDR2 are MNHEY and SVGAGI. The CDR3 loop is CASSLRQGSEKLFF. CDR3 bases: TGTGCCAGCAGTTTAAGACAGGGAAGTGAAAAACTGTTTTTT.

V and J are TRBV5-1 and TRBJ2-1, with 15 bases aligning to TRBD2. V shed 3 bases, J shed 4 bases, and the junction held 8 bases outside the gene matches. The CDR3 length is 18 residues. The germline CDR1 and CDR2 sequences are SGHRS and YFSETQ. CDR3 amino acids: CASSYVSGTSGRYNEQFF. The CDR3 nucleotides read TGCGCCAGCAGCTATGTTTCCGGGACTAGCGGGAGGTACAATGAGCAGTTCTTC.

This chain links TRBV5-5 with TRBJ1-1, with TRBD1 as a possible D gene (5 bases). Germline V gives CDR1 SGHKS, CDR2 YYEKEE (reference sequence). The CDR3 extends over 13 amino acids. The V gene lost 4 bases and the J gene lost 6 bases, with 13 bases spanning the gap. DNA of the CDR3: TGTGCCAGCAGCCGAGCGACAGTTGCTGAAGCTTTCTTT. Translating gives CASSRATVAEAFF.

The chain carries TRBV10-2 and TRBJ2-3, with 7 bases matching TRBD2. The CDR3 extends over 14 amino acids. Germline V lookup: CDR1 WSHSY, CDR2 SAAADI. With 11 bases clipped from V and 4 bases from J, the junction kept 12 bases outside the gene matches. The CDR3 nucleotides read TGCGCCGCATGGGGGGGGAGGGGACCAGATACGCAGTATTTT. Translating gives CAAWGGRGPDTQYF.

The chain is built from TRBV18 and TRBJ1-3; TRBD1 might be the D (6 bases). V lost 8 bases and J lost 0, with 17 bases in between. Germline values: CDR1 KGHSH, CDR2 LQKENI. The CDR3 totals 16 residues. The DNA for the CDR3 is TGTGCCAGCGTCCAGGCAACAGGGTACTCTGGAAACACCATATATTTT. Encoded protein: CASVQATGYSGNTIYF.

The chain couples TRBV7-3 to TRBJ2-3; D not certain. V lost 2 bases, J lost 2 bases, and 11 bases lay in between. The CDR3 has 15 amino acids. Germline values: CDR1 SGHTA, CDR2 FQGTGA. The CDR3 protein is CASSLRSTDTDTQYF. The CDR3, as DNA: TGTGCCAGCAGCTTACGGTCGACTGACACAGATACGCAGTATTTT.

This clone was found once. The V and J genes are TRBV9 and TRBJ2-7, with D uncertain. The length of the CDR3 is 15 residues. Germline V gives CDR1 SGDLS, CDR2 YYNGEE. V dropped 1 base and J dropped 0 bases, with 11 bases sitting between them. The CDR3 protein is CASSVSGKSSYEQYF. The CDR3 DNA sequence: TGTGCCAGCAGCGTATCAGGAAAAAGCTCCTACGAGCAGTACTTC.

The J gene is TRBJ2-2, the V gene TRBV9; TRBD1 matches 9 bases. Germline CDR1 and CDR2: SGDLS and YYNGEE. The CDR3 loop spans 17 amino acids. Trimming at V came to 1 base and at J to 3 bases, leaving 7 bases not matched to a gene. CDR3 bases: TGTGCCAGCAGCGTAAATGTACAGGGGGCGGACACCGGGGAGCTGTTTTTT. Protein sequence: CASSVNVQGADTGELFF.

This rearrangement joins TRBV7-9 to TRBJ2-7; TRBD2 matches 7 bases. V dropped 6 bases and J dropped 1; count of bases not matched to a gene: 3. There are 13 residues in the CDR3. Germline V gives CDR1 SEHNR, CDR2 FQNEAQ (reference sequence). The CDR3 is CASRGGSSYEQYF. The CDR3 nucleotides read TGTGCCAGCAGGGGGGGGAGTTCCTACGAGCAGTACTTC.